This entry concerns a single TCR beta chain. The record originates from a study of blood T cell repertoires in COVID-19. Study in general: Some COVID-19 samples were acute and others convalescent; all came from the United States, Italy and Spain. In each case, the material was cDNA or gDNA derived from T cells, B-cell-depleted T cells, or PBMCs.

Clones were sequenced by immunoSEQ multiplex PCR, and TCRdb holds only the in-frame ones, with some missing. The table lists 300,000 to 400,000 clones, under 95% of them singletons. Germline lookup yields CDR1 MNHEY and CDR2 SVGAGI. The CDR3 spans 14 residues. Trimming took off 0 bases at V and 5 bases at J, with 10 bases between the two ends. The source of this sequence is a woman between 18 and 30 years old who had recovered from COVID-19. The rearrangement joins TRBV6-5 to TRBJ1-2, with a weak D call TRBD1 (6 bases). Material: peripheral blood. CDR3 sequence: CASSYSPTGYGYTF. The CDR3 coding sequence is TGTGCCAGCAGTTACTCCCCGACAGGTTATGGCTACACCTTC.